One and the same sample provided the 23 T cell receptor beta chains below, sequenced in a study of OX40 agonist ivuxolimab in advanced cancers. Generated by immunoSEQ multiplex PCR, the TCRdb table keeps only in-frame clones and is missing some. The data show some 60,000 clones, about 90% seen once. The starting material was CD4+ or CD8+ T cells sorted from blood, obtained in a trial of the OX40 agonist ivuxolimab. The receptors derive from an adult with an advanced solid tumor such as melanoma, head and neck, liver or kidney cancer.

The genes are TRBV11-2 and TRBJ2-7, with D unclear. Germline V gives CDR1 SGHAT, CDR2 FQNNGV. The ends were cut back, 1 base at V and 2 bases at J, with 15 bases in the middle. The CDR3 extends over 16 amino acids. In nucleotides, the CDR3 is TGTGCCAGCAGCTTAGGTGGAGCCCCCCAGGCCTACGAGCAGTACTTC. It yields the protein CASSLGGAPQAYEQYF.

V and J are TRBV14 and TRBJ1-2; D gene unclear. The CDR3 is made up of 13 amino acids. Germline loops: CDR1 SGHDN, CDR2 FVKESK. Trimming removed 1 base from V and 4 bases from J, with 7 bases in between. The CDR3 sequence: CASSQGSVYGYTF. Written as DNA, the CDR3 is TGTGCCAGCAGCCAAGGAAGTGTCTATGGCTACACCTTC.

On this clone: The junction shows a germline mismatch at one end, possibly a read error. The V gene is TRBV6-1, the J gene TRBJ2-3; the D gene is possibly TRBD1 (6 bases). CDR1 is MNHNS and CDR2 is SASEGT in the germline V gene. CDR3 length equals 16 residues. CDR3 sequence: CASSEGQLTSTDTQYF. In DNA form, the CDR3 reads TGTGCCAGCAGCGAAGGACAGCTCACTAGCACAGATACGCAGTATTTT.

This chain uses TRBV29-1 with TRBJ2-5; 8 bases match TRBD2. Germline-derived CDR1 and CDR2 are SQVTM and ANQGSEA. The length of the CDR3 is 12 residues. V lost 7 bases and J lost 1; bases outside the gene matches: 2. CDR3 amino acids: CSATSGQETQYF. CDR3 bases: TGCAGCGCAACTAGCGGCCAAGAGACCCAGTACTTC.

The sample holds one count of this clone. The chain links TRBV6-6 to TRBJ2-7, with D unresolved. CDR3 size: 14 residues. Trimming left V 9 bases short and J 4 bases short, with 19 bases between. CDR1 MNHNY and CDR2 SVGAGI come from the germline V gene (reference sequence). The CDR3: CASRVQAASYEQYF. The CDR3 DNA reads as TGTGCCAGTAGAGTTCAGGCGGCATCTTACGAGCAGTACTTC.

This chain connects TRBV4-2 to TRBJ2-7; TRBD2 aligns across 13 bases. There are 15 residues in the CDR3. Trimming at V came to 6 bases and at J to 2 bases, leaving 4 bases not matched to a gene. CDR1 LGHNA and CDR2 YNFKEQ come from the germline V gene. The CDR3 is CASRYGTSGAYEQYF. DNA for the CDR3: TGTGCCAGCAGGTACGGGACTAGCGGGGCCTACGAGCAGTACTTC.

The V call is TRBV19, the J call TRBJ2-1, with D possibly TRBD1 on 6 matching bases. Germline CDR1 is LNHDA and CDR2 is SQIVND (reference sequence). V was trimmed by 6 bases and J by 10 bases, leaving 19 bases between them. This CDR3 spans 14 amino acids. CDR3 protein: CASRQGGFVGEQFF. The CDR3 DNA is TGTGCCAGTAGACAGGGCGGGTTTGTTGGCGAGCAGTTCTTC.

V is TRBV4-3 and J is TRBJ1-1; D remains ambiguous. Germline V gives CDR1 LGHNA, CDR2 YSLEER. V gave up 4 bases and J gave up 0 bases, with 9 bases separating them. This CDR3 is 14 amino acids long. This CDR3 reads CASSPRAMNTEAFF. In nucleotides, the CDR3 is TGCGCCAGCAGCCCACGGGCCATGAACACTGAAGCTTTCTTT.

The chain links TRBV7-8 to TRBJ2-7; TRBD1 is a possible D gene (6 bases). Germline V lookup: CDR1 SGHVS, CDR2 FQNEAQ. CDR3 length: 13 amino acids. Trimming left V 4 bases short and J 3 bases short, with 10 bases between. The CDR3 sequence is CASSSWTVYEQYF. CDR3 bases: TGTGCCAGCAGCTCCTGGACAGTCTACGAGCAGTACTTC.

The chain employs TRBV7-3 and TRBJ2-1; possible D gene TRBD2, 7 bases. Trimming stripped 5 bases from V and 7 bases from J, with 15 bases between. From germline, CDR1 is SGHTA and CDR2 FQGTGA. This CDR3 has 14 residues. CDR3 bases: TGTGCCAGCAGCCCGACCGGGGGGCGGAATGAGCAGTTCTTC. Its translation is CASSPTGGRNEQFF.

The CDR3 sequence is CASSLQGSSGNTIYF. The CDR3 nucleotides read TGTGCCAGCAGTCTTCAGGGTTCCTCTGGAAACACCATATATTTT. This chain uses TRBV11-3 with TRBJ1-3; D possibly corresponds to TRBD1 (5 bases). The CDR3 sequence is 15 residues long. Trimming shortened V by 6 bases and J by 0 bases, and 12 bases separated the two germline ends. Germline lookup yields CDR1 SGHNT and CDR2 YENEEA.

The chain carries TRBV18 and TRBJ2-3; 11 bases line up with TRBD2. With 6 bases clipped from V and 3 bases from J, the junction kept 11 bases outside the gene matches. Germline CDR1 is KGHSH and CDR2 is LQKENI. This CDR3 spans 17 amino acids. The CDR3 here is CASSSRRTSGSTDTQYF. CDR3 DNA: TGTGCCAGCTCCAGCCGACGTACTAGCGGGAGTACAGATACGCAGTATTTT.

This chain links TRBV4-3 with TRBJ1-1; 8 positions match TRBD1. Germline V gene lookup returns CDR1 LGHNA and CDR2 YSLEER. The CDR3 consists of 14 residues. V was clipped by 1 base and J by 7 bases; unmatched bases: 5. The CDR3 region is CASSQVGQDIEAFF. The CDR3 region has the DNA TGCGCCAGCAGCCAAGTGGGACAGGACATTGAAGCTTTCTTT.

This clone turned up a few times. Relative to the germline gene, one junction end is altered; a read error may explain this. The V gene is TRBV7-7, the J gene TRBJ2-6; D uncertain. CDR3 length equals 14 residues. Germline CDR1 reads SSHAT; CDR2 reads FNYEAQ (reference sequence). In DNA form, the CDR3 reads TGTGCTAGCAGCCCTCTGTCTGCGGCCAACGTCCTGACTTTC. This encodes CASSPLSAANVLTF.

The chain combines TRBV11-2 with TRBJ2-3; 13 bases match TRBD2. The CDR3 totals 17 residues. Germline loops: CDR1 SGHAT, CDR2 FQNNGV. V shed 5 bases, J shed 5 bases, and the junction held 10 bases outside the gene matches. The chain's CDR3 is CASSIGLAGAVVDTQYF. Written as DNA, the CDR3 is TGTGCCAGCAGCATAGGACTAGCGGGAGCGGTAGTAGATACGCAGTATTTT.

The rearrangement joins TRBV28 to TRBJ1-2; 7 nucleotides line up with TRBD1. Germline values: CDR1 MDHEN, CDR2 SYDVKM. This CDR3 spans 13 amino acids. V dropped 5 bases and J dropped 4; count of bases not matched to a gene: 4. The DNA of the CDR3 is TGTGCCAGCAGTCCAAACAGGGGCTATGGCTACACCTTC. This gives the protein CASSPNRGYGYTF.

The chain uses TRBV4-2 and TRBJ2-5; a weak D match, TRBD1 (6 bases). V lost 0 bases, J lost 0 bases, and 11 bases lay in between. The CDR3 contains 16 residues. CDR1 is LGHNA and CDR2 is YNFKEQ in the germline V gene. CDR3 nucleotide sequence: TGTGCCAGCAGCCAAGAGAGCAACAGGGACCAAGAGACCCAGTACTTC. As protein: CASSQESNRDQETQYF.

This clone came up once. The rearrangement links TRBV5-1 to TRBJ1-3, with 9 positions matching TRBD1. Germline values: CDR1 SGHRS, CDR2 YFSETQ. Trimming at V came to 2 bases and at J to 0 bases, leaving 6 bases not matched to a gene. The CDR3 is 17 residues long. In DNA, the CDR3 is TGCGCCAGCAGCTTTACAGGGGGCCGCGACTCTGGAAACACCATATATTTT. It translates to CASSFTGGRDSGNTIYF.

This clone occurred once. The chain employs TRBV28 and TRBJ2-7; 8 nucleotides agree with TRBD1. The CDR3 extends over 15 amino acids. The V gene end was trimmed by 6 bases and the J gene end by 0 bases; junction bases not matched to a gene: 7. The germline CDR1 and CDR2 sequences are MDHEN and SYDVKM. The CDR3 protein is CASRPGTGSSYEQYF. DNA of the CDR3: TGTGCCAGCAGGCCCGGGACAGGAAGCTCCTACGAGCAGTACTTC.

The DNA for the CDR3 is TGTGCCAGTAGTAGCCAGGGGCAAAATCAGCCCCAGCATTTT. The encoded protein is CASSSQGQNQPQHF. The chain combines TRBV19 with TRBJ1-5; D possibly corresponds to TRBD1 (6 bases). Germline V gives CDR1 LNHDA, CDR2 SQIVND (reference sequence). V lost 4 bases to trimming and J lost 4 bases, with 11 bases between them. The CDR3 sequence is 14 residues long.

The rearrangement links TRBV5-4 to TRBJ2-1; TRBD2 matches at 7 bases. Germline assignment: CDR1 SGHNT and CDR2 YYREEE (reference sequence). After removal of 2 bases from V and 2 bases from J, the junction contained 4 bases not matched to a gene. The CDR3 spans 15 residues. Here the CDR3 reads CASSFHRGAYNEQFF. As DNA, the CDR3 is TGTGCCAGCAGCTTTCATCGGGGGGCCTACAATGAGCAGTTCTTC.

The chain couples TRBV14 to TRBJ1-1; no clear D gene. CDR3 length: 13 residues. V dropped 5 bases and J dropped 1 base, with 8 bases sitting between them. Germline CDR1 reads SGHDN; CDR2 reads FVKESK. The CDR3 coding sequence is TGTGCCAGCAGCTCTCAGTGGAACACTGAAGCTTTCTTT. This encodes CASSSQWNTEAFF.

This chain uses TRBV19 with TRBJ2-1; perhaps D is TRBD1 or TRBD2 (6 bases each). The CDR3 consists of 13 residues. The germline V gene has CDR1 LNHDA and CDR2 SQIVND (reference sequence). V lost 5 bases and J 7 bases, leaving 12 bases between the germline ends. As DNA, the CDR3 is TGTGCCAGTAGTCCCTCGGGGGCTAATGAGCAGTTCTTC. Its translation: CASSPSGANEQFF.